This T cell receptor (beta chain) was obtained from a study of cytomegalovirus exposure and HLA in healthy donors. About the research overall: Later, an analysis reported that the approximately 120 validation repertoires had used the same platform as the approximately 670 first-cohort repertoires.

Study results and limitations: 164 TCR beta chains were listed as cytomegalovirus-associated. Both high specificity and high sensitivity reportedly marked the classifier's diagnosis of cytomegalovirus status.

Sequencing used immunoSEQ multiplex PCR; TCRdb keeps in-frame clones, though not all of them. The repertoire has 40,000 to 55,000 clones, 93% of them found once; the top ten carry over 2%. A remark on this clone: Antigen specificity is unknown.

The donors were members of the validation cohort comprising 100 to 150 subjects, separate from the roughly 650-subject first cohort. V was pared by 3 bases and J by 5 bases, with 2 bases of the junction left unmatched. The CDR3 spans 16 residues. CDR1 is SGHNT and CDR2 is YENEEA in the germline V gene. The source is a woman in her late teens or twenties in good health and CMV-seronegative. Sequencing used PBMCs. The chain links TRBV11-3 to TRBJ2-2; 14 nucleotides align to TRBD2. The CDR3 sequence is CASSFRLAGGTGELFF. In DNA form, the CDR3 reads TGTGCCAGCAGCTTCCGACTAGCGGGGGGGACCGGGGAGCTGTTTTTT.